This T cell receptor beta chain appears in the sequencing data of a study of early T cells in non-severe SARS-CoV-2 infection. This clonotype was counted only a few times. Germline V CDR1 and CDR2: SQVTM, ANQGSEA. V shed 3 bases, J shed 8 bases, and the junction held 9 bases outside the gene matches. The CDR3 runs to 14 residues. Individually, cDNA molecules had unique molecular identifiers attached to them. TCRdb used MiXCR to reprocess the 5' RACE reads, holding one entry per CDR3 protein. The sample yields roughly 70,000 distinct CDR3 sequences, roughly 13% seen once. The sequenced sample consisted of whole blood. V gene TRBV29-1 combines with J gene TRBJ1-4; 7 bases are shared with TRBD1. This sequence originates from an adult who was a healthcare worker with PCR-confirmed SARS-CoV-2 infection or an uninfected control (not recorded which). CDR3 in amino acids: CSVDQGGGGEKLFF. The CDR3 DNA sequence: TGCAGCGTTGACCAGGGGGGCGGAGGGGAAAAACTGTTTTTT.